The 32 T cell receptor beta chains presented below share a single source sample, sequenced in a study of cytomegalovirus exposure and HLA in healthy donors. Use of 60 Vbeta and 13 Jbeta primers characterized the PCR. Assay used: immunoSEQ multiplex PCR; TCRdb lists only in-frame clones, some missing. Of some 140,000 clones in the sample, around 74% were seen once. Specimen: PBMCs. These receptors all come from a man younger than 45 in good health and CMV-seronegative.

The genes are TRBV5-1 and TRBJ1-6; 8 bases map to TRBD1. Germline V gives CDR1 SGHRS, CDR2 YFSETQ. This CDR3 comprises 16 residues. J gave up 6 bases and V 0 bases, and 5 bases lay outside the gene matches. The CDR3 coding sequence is TGCGCCAGCAGCTTGGATACAGGGGGTACTAATTCACCCCTCCACTTT. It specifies CASSLDTGGTNSPLHF. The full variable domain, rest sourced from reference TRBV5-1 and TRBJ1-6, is KAGVTQTPRYLIKTRGQQVTLSCSPISGHRSVSWYQQTPGQGLQFLFEYFSETQRNKGNFPGRFSGRQFSNSRSEMNVSTLELGDSALYLCASSLDTGGTNSPLHFGNGTRLTVT.

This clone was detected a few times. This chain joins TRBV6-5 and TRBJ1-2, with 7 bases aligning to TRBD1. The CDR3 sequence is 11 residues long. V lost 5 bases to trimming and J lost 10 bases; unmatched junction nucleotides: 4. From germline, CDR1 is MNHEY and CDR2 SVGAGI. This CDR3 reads CASSTGVDYTF. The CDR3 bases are TGTGCCAGCAGTACAGGGGTTGACTACACCTTC.

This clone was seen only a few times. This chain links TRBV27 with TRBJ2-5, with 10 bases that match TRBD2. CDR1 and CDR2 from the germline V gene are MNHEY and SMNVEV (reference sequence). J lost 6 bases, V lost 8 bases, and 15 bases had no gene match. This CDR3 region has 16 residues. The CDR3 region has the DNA TGTGCCAGCGCTATGTATTGGCTAGCGGGAGATAAGACCCAGTACTTC. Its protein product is CASAMYWLAGDKTQYF.

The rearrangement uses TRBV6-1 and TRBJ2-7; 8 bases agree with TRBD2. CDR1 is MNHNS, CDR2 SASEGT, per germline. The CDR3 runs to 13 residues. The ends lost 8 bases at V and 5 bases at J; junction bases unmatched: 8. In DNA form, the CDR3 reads TGTGCCAGCGATGCGGGGGGAATAGACGAGCAGTACTTC. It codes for CASDAGGIDEQYF.

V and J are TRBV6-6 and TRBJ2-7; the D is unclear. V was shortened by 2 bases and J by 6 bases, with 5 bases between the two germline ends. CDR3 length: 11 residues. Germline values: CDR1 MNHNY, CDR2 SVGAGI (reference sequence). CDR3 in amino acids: CASSYGVEQYF. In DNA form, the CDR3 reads TGTGCCAGCAGTTACGGAGTCGAGCAGTACTTC.

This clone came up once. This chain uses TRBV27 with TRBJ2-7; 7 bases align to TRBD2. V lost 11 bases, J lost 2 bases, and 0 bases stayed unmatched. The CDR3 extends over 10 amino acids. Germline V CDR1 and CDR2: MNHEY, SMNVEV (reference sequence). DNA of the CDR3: TGTGCCGCGGGGGCCTACGAGCAGTACTTC. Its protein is CAAGAYEQYF.

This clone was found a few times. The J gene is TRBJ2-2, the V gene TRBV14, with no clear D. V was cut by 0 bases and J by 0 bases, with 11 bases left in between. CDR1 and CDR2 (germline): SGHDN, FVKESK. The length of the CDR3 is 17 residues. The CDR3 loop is CASSQELAAANTGELFF. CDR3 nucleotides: TGTGCCAGCAGCCAAGAACTGGCGGCAGCGAACACCGGGGAGCTGTTTTTT.

The CDR3 is CASSLLGWTSGGQYNEQFF. The DNA for the CDR3 is TGTGCCAGCAGCTTATTAGGGTGGACTAGCGGAGGCCAATACAATGAGCAGTTCTTC. This chain connects TRBV11-2 to TRBJ2-1; 10 nucleotides match TRBD2. Germline V gene lookup returns CDR1 SGHAT and CDR2 FQNNGV. CDR3 length equals 19 residues. V lost 2 bases, J lost 4 bases, and 14 bases stayed unmatched.

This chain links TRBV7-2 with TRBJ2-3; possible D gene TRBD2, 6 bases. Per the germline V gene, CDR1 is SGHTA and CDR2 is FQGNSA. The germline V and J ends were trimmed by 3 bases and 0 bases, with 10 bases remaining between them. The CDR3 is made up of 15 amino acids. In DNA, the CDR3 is TGTGCCAGCAGCTTCAGGAGGGGTAGCACAGATACGCAGTATTTT. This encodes CASSFRRGSTDTQYF.

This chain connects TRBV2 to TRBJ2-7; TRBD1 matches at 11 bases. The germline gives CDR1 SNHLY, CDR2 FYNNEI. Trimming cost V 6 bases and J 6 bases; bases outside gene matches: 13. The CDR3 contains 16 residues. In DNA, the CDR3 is TGTGCCAGCAGCGGGAAGTGGACAGGGGGCGCGTTCGAGCAGTACTTC. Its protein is CASSGKWTGGAFEQYF.

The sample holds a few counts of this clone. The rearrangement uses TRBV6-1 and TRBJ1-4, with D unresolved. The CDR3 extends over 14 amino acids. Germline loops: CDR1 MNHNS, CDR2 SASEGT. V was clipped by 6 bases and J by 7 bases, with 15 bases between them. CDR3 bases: TGTGCCAGCAGGGTAGAAGACTATGGTGAAAAACTGTTTTTT. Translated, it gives CASRVEDYGEKLFF.

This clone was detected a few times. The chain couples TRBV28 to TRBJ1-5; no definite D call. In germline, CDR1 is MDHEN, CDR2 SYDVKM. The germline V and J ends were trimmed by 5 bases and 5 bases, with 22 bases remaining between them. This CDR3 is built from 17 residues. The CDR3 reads CASSTRHTAATDQPQHF. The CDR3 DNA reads TGTGCCAGCAGTACGCGACACACAGCAGCAACAGATCAGCCCCAGCATTTT.

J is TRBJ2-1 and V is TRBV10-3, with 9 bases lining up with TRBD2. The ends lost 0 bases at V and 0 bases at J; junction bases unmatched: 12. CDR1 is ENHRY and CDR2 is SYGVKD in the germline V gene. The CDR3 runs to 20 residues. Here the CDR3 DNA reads TGTGCCATCAGTGAGTCGTTCGGGACTAGCAACAAGGGCTCCTACAATGAGCAGTTCTTC. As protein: CAISESFGTSNKGSYNEQFF.

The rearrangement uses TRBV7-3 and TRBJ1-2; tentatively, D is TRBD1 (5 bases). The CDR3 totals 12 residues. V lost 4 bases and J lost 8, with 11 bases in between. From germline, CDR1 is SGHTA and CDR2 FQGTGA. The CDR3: CASSWEGIGYTF. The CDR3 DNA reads TGTGCCAGCAGCTGGGAGGGGATCGGCTACACCTTC.

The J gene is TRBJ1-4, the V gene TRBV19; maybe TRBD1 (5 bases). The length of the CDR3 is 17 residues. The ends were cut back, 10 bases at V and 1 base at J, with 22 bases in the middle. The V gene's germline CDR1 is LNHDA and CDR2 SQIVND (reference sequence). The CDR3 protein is CATTRAGSFGTNEKLFF. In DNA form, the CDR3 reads TGTGCCACCACCAGGGCGGGGAGTTTTGGAACTAATGAAAAACTGTTTTTT.

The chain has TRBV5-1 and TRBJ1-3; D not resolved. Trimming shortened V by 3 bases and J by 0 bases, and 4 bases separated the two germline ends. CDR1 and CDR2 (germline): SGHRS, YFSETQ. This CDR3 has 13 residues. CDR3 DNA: TGCGCCAGCAGCTACAACTCTGGAAACACCATATATTTT. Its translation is CASSYNSGNTIYF.

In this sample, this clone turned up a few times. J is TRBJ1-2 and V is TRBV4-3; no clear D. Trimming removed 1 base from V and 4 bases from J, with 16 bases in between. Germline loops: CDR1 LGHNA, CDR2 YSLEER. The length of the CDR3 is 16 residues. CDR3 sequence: CASSQAYSTDLYGYTF. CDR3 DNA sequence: TGCGCCAGCAGCCAAGCATACAGCACAGACCTCTATGGCTACACCTTC.

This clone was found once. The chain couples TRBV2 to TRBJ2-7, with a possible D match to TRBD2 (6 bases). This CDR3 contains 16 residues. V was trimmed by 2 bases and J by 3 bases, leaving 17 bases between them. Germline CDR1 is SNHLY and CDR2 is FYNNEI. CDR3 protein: CASSEPEGKLFYEQYF. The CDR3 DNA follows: TGTGCCAGCAGTGAACCGGAGGGTAAATTGTTCTACGAGCAGTACTTC.

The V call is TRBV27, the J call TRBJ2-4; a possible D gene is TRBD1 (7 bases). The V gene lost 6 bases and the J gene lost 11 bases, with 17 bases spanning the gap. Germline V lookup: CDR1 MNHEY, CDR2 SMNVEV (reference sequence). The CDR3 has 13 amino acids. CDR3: CASSRQTGRLQYF. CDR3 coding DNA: TGTGCCAGCAGCCGGCAGACAGGGAGGCTTCAGTACTTC.

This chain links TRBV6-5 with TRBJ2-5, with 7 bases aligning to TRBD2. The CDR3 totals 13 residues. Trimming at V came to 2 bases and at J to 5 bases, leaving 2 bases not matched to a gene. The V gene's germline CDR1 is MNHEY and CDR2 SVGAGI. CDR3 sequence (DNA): TGTGCCAGCAGTTACGGGGGAGGGGAGACCCAGTACTTC. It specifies CASSYGGGETQYF.

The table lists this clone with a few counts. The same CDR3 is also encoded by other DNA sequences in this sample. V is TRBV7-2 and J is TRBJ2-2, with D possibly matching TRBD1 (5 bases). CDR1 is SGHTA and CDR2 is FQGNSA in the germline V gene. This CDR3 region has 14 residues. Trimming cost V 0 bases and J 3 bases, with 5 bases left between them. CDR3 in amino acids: CASSLARDTGELFF. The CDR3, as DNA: TGTGCCAGCAGCTTAGCCAGGGACACCGGGGAGCTGTTTTTT.

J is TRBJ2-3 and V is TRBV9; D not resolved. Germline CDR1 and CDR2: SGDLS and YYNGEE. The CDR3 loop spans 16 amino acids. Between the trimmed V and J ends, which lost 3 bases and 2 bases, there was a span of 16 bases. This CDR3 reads CASSDPGSEDTDTQYF. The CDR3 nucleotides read TGTGCCAGCAGCGACCCCGGGTCCGAGGACACAGATACGCAGTATTTT.

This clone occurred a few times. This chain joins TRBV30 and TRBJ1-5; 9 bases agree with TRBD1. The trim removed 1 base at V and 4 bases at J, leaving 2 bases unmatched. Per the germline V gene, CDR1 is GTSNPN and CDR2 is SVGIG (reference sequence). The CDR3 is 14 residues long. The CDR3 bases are TGTGCCTGGAGTGGGGGACAGGGAAATCAGCCCCAGCATTTT. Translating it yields CAWSGGQGNQPQHF.

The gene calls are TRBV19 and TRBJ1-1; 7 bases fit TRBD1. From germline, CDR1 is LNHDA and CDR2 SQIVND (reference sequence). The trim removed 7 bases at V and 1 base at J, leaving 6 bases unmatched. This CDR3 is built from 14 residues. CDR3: CASNTGTENTEAFF. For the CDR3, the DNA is TGTGCCAGTAATACCGGGACAGAGAACACTGAAGCTTTCTTT.

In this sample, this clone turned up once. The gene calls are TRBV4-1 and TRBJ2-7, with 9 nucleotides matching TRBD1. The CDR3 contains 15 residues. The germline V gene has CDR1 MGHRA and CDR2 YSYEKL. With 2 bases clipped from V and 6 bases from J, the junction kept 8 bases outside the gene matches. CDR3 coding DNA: TGCGCCAGCAGCCAACCACAGGGGGCGGGTATCGAGCAGTACTTC. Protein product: CASSQPQGAGIEQYF.

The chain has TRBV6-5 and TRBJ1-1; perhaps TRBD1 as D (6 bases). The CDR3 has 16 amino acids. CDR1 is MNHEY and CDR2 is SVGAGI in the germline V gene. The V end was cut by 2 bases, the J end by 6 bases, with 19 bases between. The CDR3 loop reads CASSYRDPGQHPEAFF. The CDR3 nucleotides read TGTGCCAGCAGTTACCGCGACCCAGGACAGCATCCTGAAGCTTTCTTT.

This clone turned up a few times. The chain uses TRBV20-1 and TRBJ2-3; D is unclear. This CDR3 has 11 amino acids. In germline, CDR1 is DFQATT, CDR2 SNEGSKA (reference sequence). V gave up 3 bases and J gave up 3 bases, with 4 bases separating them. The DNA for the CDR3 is TGCAGTGCTAGCAGGACAGATACGCAGTATTTT. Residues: CSASRTDTQYF.

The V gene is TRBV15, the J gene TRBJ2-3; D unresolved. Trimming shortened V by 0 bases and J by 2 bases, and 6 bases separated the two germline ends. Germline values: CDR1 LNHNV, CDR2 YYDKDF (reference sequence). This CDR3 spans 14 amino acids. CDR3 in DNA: TGTGCCACCAGCAGAGATAGTACCACAGATACGCAGTATTTT. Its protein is CATSRDSTTDTQYF. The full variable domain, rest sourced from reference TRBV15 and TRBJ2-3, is DAMVIQNPRYQVTQFGKPVTLSCSQTLNHNVMYWYQQKSSQAPKLLFHYYDKDFNNEADTPDNFQSRRPNTSFCFLDIRSPGLGDTAMYLCATSRDSTTDTQYFGPGTRLTVL.

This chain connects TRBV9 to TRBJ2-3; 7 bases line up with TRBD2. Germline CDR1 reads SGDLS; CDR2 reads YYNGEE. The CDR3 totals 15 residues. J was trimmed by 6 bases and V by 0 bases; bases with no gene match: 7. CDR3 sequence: CASSVVSGIGDTQYF. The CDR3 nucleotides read TGTGCCAGCAGCGTAGTCAGCGGGATAGGGGATACGCAGTATTTT.

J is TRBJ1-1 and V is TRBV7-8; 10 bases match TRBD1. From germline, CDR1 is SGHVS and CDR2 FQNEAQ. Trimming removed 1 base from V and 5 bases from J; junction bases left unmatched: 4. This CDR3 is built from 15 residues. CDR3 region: CASSLGGTGDTEAFF. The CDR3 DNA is TGTGCCAGCAGCTTAGGAGGGACAGGGGATACTGAAGCTTTCTTT.

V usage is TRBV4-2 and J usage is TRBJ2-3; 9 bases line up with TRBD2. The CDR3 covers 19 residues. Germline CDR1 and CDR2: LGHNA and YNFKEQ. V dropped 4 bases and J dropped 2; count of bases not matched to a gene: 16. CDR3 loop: CASSPIIKGLAGNTDTQYF. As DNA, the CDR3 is TGTGCCAGCAGCCCCATAATCAAAGGTCTAGCGGGGAACACAGATACGCAGTATTTT.

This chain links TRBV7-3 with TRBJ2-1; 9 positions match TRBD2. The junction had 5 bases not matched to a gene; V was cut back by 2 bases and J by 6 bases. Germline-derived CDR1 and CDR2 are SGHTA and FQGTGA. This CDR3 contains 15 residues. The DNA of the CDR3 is TGTGCCAGCAGCTTAGGACTAGCGTCTGTCAATGAGCAGTTCTTC. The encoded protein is CASSLGLASVNEQFF.